Presented here are 24 T cell receptor beta chains from one specimen sequenced in a study of blood T cell repertoires in COVID-19. The assay was immunoSEQ multiplex PCR, and TCRdb's table has in-frame clones only and misses some. In the table there are about 160,000 clones, just under 95% of which are singletons. The specimen sequenced was peripheral blood. These receptor sequences come from a woman aged 50 to 60 with acute or convalescent COVID-19.

V and J are TRBV2 and TRBJ1-1, with D tentatively TRBD1 (5 bases). Germline CDR1 is SNHLY and CDR2 is FYNNEI. The CDR3 extends over 18 amino acids. Trimming removed 5 bases from V and 6 bases from J, with 28 bases in between. CDR3 sequence reads: CASSPKRGWGLGYAEAFF. CDR3 nucleotide sequence: TGTGCCAGCAGTCCAAAGAGAGGTTGGGGCTTAGGTTACGCTGAAGCTTTCTTT. The full variable domain, rest sourced from reference TRBV2 and TRBJ1-1, is EPEVTQTPSHQVTQMGQEVILRCVPISNHLYFYWYRQILGQKVEFLVSFYNNEISEKSEIFDDQFSVERPDGSNFTLKIRSTKLEDSAMYFCASSPKRGWGLGYAEAFFGQGTRLTVV.

This clone was seen a handful of times. The chain couples TRBV2 to TRBJ1-5; D not certain. Trimming shortened V by 4 bases and J by 8 bases, and 27 bases separated the two germline ends. The CDR3 totals 18 residues. The germline gives CDR1 SNHLY, CDR2 FYNNEI. The CDR3, as DNA: TGTGCCAGCAGTGGAACGCGGATAGCCGACGAGGGATGGGAGCCCCAGCATTTT. The encoded protein is CASSGTRIADEGWEPQHF.

The chain carries TRBV2 and TRBJ2-3, with a tentative D call TRBD2 (7 bases). Trimming took off 6 bases at V and 0 bases at J, with 16 bases between the two ends. The germline V gene has CDR1 SNHLY and CDR2 FYNNEI. The CDR3 runs 16 residues. This CDR3 reads CASRGGAAASTDTQYF. For the CDR3, the DNA is TGTGCCAGCAGGGGGGGGGCAGCGGCTAGCACAGATACGCAGTATTTT.

The rearrangement uses TRBV15 and TRBJ2-5; TRBD2 might be the D (5 bases). This CDR3 region has 15 residues. Trimming shortened V by 0 bases and J by 3 bases, and 11 bases separated the two germline ends. Looked up from germline, CDR1 is LNHNV and CDR2 is YYDKDF (reference sequence). CDR3 region: CATSRDGAAEETQYF. In DNA, the CDR3 is TGTGCCACCAGCAGAGATGGAGCAGCGGAAGAGACCCAGTACTTC.

This clone was observed once. The chain couples TRBV15 to TRBJ1-1, with 7 nucleotides matching TRBD1. Losses at the gene ends were 4 bases for V and 3 bases for J; bases not matched to a gene: 5. Per the germline V gene, CDR1 is LNHNV and CDR2 is YYDKDF (reference sequence). The CDR3 consists of 14 residues. CDR3 nucleotide sequence: TGTGCCACCAGCAAACAGGGGAGCGACACTGAAGCTTTCTTT. Protein: CATSKQGSDTEAFF.

The chain is built from TRBV10-3 and TRBJ1-1; maybe TRBD1 (5 bases). The V and J ends lost 3 bases and 4 bases respectively, with 9 bases between them. CDR1 ENHRY and CDR2 SYGVKD come from the germline V gene. CDR3 length: 13 residues. The chain's CDR3 is CAISDGGSTEAFF. The DNA of the CDR3 is TGTGCCATCAGTGATGGGGGGTCCACTGAAGCTTTCTTT.

The rearrangement uses TRBV2 and TRBJ1-2; D might be TRBD1 (6 bases). This CDR3 has 14 amino acids. Germline loops: CDR1 SNHLY, CDR2 FYNNEI. The V gene lost 5 bases and the J gene lost 2 bases, with 12 bases spanning the gap. The CDR3 is CASSLGGANYGYTF. CDR3 sequence (DNA): TGTGCCAGCAGTCTGGGGGGGGCGAACTATGGCTACACCTTC.

V gene TRBV7-6 combines with J gene TRBJ2-3, with D tentatively TRBD1 (6 bases). CDR3 length: 16 amino acids. CDR1 is SGHVS and CDR2 is FNYEAQ in the germline V gene. V gave up 3 bases and J gave up 0 bases, with 13 bases separating them. As DNA, the CDR3 is TGTGCCAGCAGCTTTGGGGGCGTCTCGAGCACAGATACGCAGTATTTT. Its translation: CASSFGGVSSTDTQYF. The variable domain in full, completed from reference TRBV7-6 and TRBJ2-3, reads GAGVSQSPRYKVTKRGQDVALRCDPISGHVSLYWYRQALGQGPEFLTYFNYEAQQDKSGLPNDRFSAERPEGSISTLTIQRTEQRDSAMYRCASSFGGVSSTDTQYFGPGTRLTVL.

The genes are TRBV29-1 and TRBJ2-5; possible D gene TRBD1, 5 bases. Trimming pared 4 bases from V and 1 base from J, leaving 10 bases between. Germline lookup yields CDR1 SQVTM and CDR2 ANQGSEA. The CDR3 runs to 13 residues. For the CDR3, the DNA is TGCAGCGTTGTTAAGACAGTCCAAGAGACCCAGTACTTC. It yields the protein CSVVKTVQETQYF.

The gene calls are TRBV5-1 and TRBJ1-2; D may be TRBD1 (5 bases). V lost 0 bases and J 3 bases, leaving 9 bases between the germline ends. CDR1 is SGHRS and CDR2 is YFSETQ in the germline V gene. The CDR3 is 14 residues long. This CDR3 is CASSLEDTYYGYTF. CDR3 nucleotides: TGCGCCAGCAGCTTGGAGGACACCTACTATGGCTACACCTTC.

The sample holds one count of this clone. This chain connects TRBV15 to TRBJ1-1, with D possibly matching TRBD1 (6 bases). This CDR3 contains 14 residues. Germline values: CDR1 LNHNV, CDR2 YYDKDF (reference sequence). The V and J ends lost 1 base and 2 bases respectively, with 8 bases between them. The CDR3, as DNA: TGTGCCACCAGCAGAGGGACAGCCAACACTGAAGCTTTCTTT. Translation: CATSRGTANTEAFF.

J is TRBJ2-5 and V is TRBV2; possibly TRBD1 for D (5 bases). CDR3 size: 14 residues. V lost 3 bases to trimming and J lost 3 bases, with 11 bases between them. CDR1 and CDR2 (germline): SNHLY, FYNNEI. The CDR3 is CASSDRDREETQYF. The DNA for the CDR3 is TGTGCCAGCAGTGATCGAGACAGAGAAGAGACCCAGTACTTC.

V usage is TRBV24-1 and J usage is TRBJ1-2, with 7 bases aligning to TRBD1. CDR3 size: 17 residues. The junction had 11 bases not matched to a gene; V was cut back by 4 bases and J by 1 base. Looked up from germline, CDR1 is KGHDR and CDR2 is SFDVKD. The CDR3 region is CATSDRDRGPINYGYTF. CDR3 sequence (DNA): TGTGCCACCAGTGACCGGGACAGAGGTCCAATTAACTATGGCTACACCTTC.

V gene TRBV2 combines with J gene TRBJ2-5, with TRBD1 matching over 10 bases. With V trimmed by 7 bases and J by 7 bases, 9 bases remained unmatched. CDR3 length equals 14 residues. Germline values: CDR1 SNHLY, CDR2 FYNNEI. The CDR3 DNA is TGTGCCAGCACGGACAGGGGGAAACCCGGGACCCAGTACTTC. Its protein is CASTDRGKPGTQYF.

The chain links TRBV7-6 to TRBJ2-7; 7 nucleotides match TRBD1. The CDR3 extends over 15 amino acids. Losses at the gene ends were 5 bases for V and 3 bases for J; bases not matched to a gene: 10. In germline, CDR1 is SGHVS, CDR2 FNYEAQ. This chain's CDR3 is CASSQQPGQNYEQYF. Here the CDR3 DNA reads TGTGCCAGCAGCCAACAACCGGGACAGAACTACGAGCAGTACTTC. Full variable domain (missing parts from reference TRBV7-6 and TRBJ2-7): GAGVSQSPRYKVTKRGQDVALRCDPISGHVSLYWYRQALGQGPEFLTYFNYEAQQDKSGLPNDRFSAERPEGSISTLTIQRTEQRDSAMYRCASSQQPGQNYEQYFGPGTRLTVT.

This clone was counted a few times. The rearrangement links TRBV28 to TRBJ1-1, with 7 bases aligning to TRBD1. Trimming took 3 bases from V and 0 from J; bases not matched to a gene: 4. This CDR3 is built from 15 residues. Germline CDR1 is MDHEN and CDR2 is SYDVKM. In DNA, the CDR3 is TGTGCCAGCAGTTTGGTCAGGGGGATGAACACTGAAGCTTTCTTT. Translated: CASSLVRGMNTEAFF.

This rearrangement joins TRBV18 to TRBJ2-2; D gene uncertain. Per germline, CDR1 KGHSH and CDR2 LQKENI. This CDR3 contains 14 residues. Trimming took 6 bases from V and 4 from J, leaving 12 bases between them. The CDR3 sequence is CASSAMSGTGELFF. In DNA form, the CDR3 reads TGTGCCAGCTCCGCGATGTCGGGCACCGGGGAGCTGTTTTTT.

The chain carries TRBV2 and TRBJ2-7; TRBD1 is a possible D gene (5 bases). Germline V gene sequence: CDR1 SNHLY, CDR2 FYNNEI. Trimming cost V 2 bases and J 3 bases, with 11 bases left between them. This CDR3 is 14 amino acids long. For the CDR3, the DNA is TGTGCCAGCAGTGAACCAGGGCTAAACTACGAGCAGTACTTC. Amino acids: CASSEPGLNYEQYF.

The chain couples TRBV11-3 to TRBJ2-2; TRBD2 is a possible D gene (6 bases). Trimming took off 2 bases at V and 1 base at J, with 8 bases between the two ends. Germline lookup yields CDR1 SGHNT and CDR2 YENEEA. This CDR3 region has 15 residues. The CDR3 region has the DNA TGTGCCAGCAGCTTATATAGCGGGAACACCGGGGAGCTGTTTTTT. This encodes CASSLYSGNTGELFF.

V gene TRBV2 combines with J gene TRBJ1-2; D is unclear. CDR1 and CDR2 from the germline V gene are SNHLY and FYNNEI. V was clipped by 4 bases and J by 8 bases, with 20 bases between them. The length of the CDR3 is 15 residues. Here the CDR3 DNA reads TGTGCCAGCAGTGTAGGTAGGCAGGATAGAAGCGGCTACACCTTC. Protein product: CASSVGRQDRSGYTF.

This chain connects TRBV30 to TRBJ1-5, with 8 bases aligning to TRBD1. The CDR3 runs to 15 residues. The V segment lost 2 bases and the J segment 4 bases; nucleotides outside the gene matches: 7. Germline values: CDR1 GTSNPN, CDR2 SVGIG (reference sequence). The CDR3 loop reads CAWSTRTGRNQPQHF. CDR3 nucleotide sequence: TGTGCCTGGAGTACCCGGACAGGGCGAAATCAGCCCCAGCATTTT.

This chain's CDR3 is CASSRQHGELGREQYF. CDR3 coding DNA: TGTGCCAGCAGCCGGCAGCACGGGGAGTTAGGTCGCGAGCAGTACTTC. The V call is TRBV3-1 (or the pseudogene TRBV3-2), the J call TRBJ2-7, with D maybe TRBD2 (5 bases). Trimming removed 4 bases at V and 6 bases at J, with 22 bases between. The CDR3 sequence is 16 residues long. Germline V gene lookup returns CDR1 LGHDT and CDR2 YNNKEL (reference sequence).

This clone was observed once. The gene calls are TRBV4-2 and TRBJ1-3; D gene ambiguous. CDR3 length: 15 amino acids. From germline, CDR1 is LGHNA and CDR2 YNFKEQ. Trimming cost V 0 bases and J 4 bases, with 10 bases left between them. CDR3 sequence (DNA): TGTGCCAGCAGCCAAGAAACCCACTCAGGAAACACCATATATTTT. Its translation is CASSQETHSGNTIYF.

The gene calls are TRBV24-1 and TRBJ1-5, with D maybe TRBD1 (5 bases). In germline, CDR1 is KGHDR, CDR2 SFDVKD. Trimming cost V 8 bases and J 0 bases, with 7 bases left between them. The CDR3 totals 13 residues. CDR3 loop: CATTQGSNQPQHF. The CDR3 bases are TGTGCCACCACCCAGGGTAGCAATCAGCCCCAGCATTTT.